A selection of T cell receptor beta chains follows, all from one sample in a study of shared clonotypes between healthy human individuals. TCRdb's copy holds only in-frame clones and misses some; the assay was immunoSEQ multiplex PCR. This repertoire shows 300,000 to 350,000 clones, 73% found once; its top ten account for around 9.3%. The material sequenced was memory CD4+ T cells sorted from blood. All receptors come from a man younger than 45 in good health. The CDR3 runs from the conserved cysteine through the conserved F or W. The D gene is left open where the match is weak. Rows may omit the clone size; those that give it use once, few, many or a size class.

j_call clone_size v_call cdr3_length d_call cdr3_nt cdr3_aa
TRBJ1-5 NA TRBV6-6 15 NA TGTGCCAGCAGTTACTCGGCAGATAGCAATCAGCCCCAGCATTTT CASSYSADSNQPQHF
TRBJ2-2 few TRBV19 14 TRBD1 TGTGCCAGTGCAGACAGGGTATCGGCCGGGGAGCTGTTTTTT CASADRVSAGELFF
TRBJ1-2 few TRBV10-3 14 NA TGTGCCATCAGTGAGCAGACAGGCAGCTATGGCTACACCTTC CAISEQTGSYGYTF
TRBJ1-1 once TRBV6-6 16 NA TGTGCCAGCAGTTACTCGAAGGGGGGGCCGGGGACTGAAGCTTTCTTT CASSYSKGGPGTEAFF
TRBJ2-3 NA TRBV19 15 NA TGTGCCAGTCGACCGGGCCCAGTGTTCACAGATACGCAGTATTTT CASRPGPVFTDTQYF
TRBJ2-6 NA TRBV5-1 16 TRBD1 TGCGCCAGCAGCTCCGGACAGGGTTCTGGGGCCAACGTCCTGACTTTC CASSSGQGSGANVLTF
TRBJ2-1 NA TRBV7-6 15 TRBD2 TGTGCCAGCAGGACCGGGGTGCTCCGGGAGGATGAGCAGTTCTTC CASRTGVLREDEQFF
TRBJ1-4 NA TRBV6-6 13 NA TGTGCCAGCAGTTACACAGGCAATGAAAAACTGTTTTTT CASSYTGNEKLFF
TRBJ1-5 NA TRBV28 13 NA TGTGCCAGCATCTCGTTTTCCGACCGAACCCAGCATTTT CASISFSDRTQHF
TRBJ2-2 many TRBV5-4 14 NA TGTGCCAGCAGCTCGGACGGTAACTCCCGGGAGCTGTTTTTT CASSSDGNSRELFF
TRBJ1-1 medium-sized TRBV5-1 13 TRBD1 TGCGCCAGCAGCTATGGACAGGGCACTGAAGCTTTCTTT CASSYGQGTEAFF
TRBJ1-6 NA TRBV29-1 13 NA TGCAGCGCTATGGACGGAACTAATTCACCCCTCCACTTT CSAMDGTNSPLHF
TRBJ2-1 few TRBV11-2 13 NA TGTGCCAGCAGCGGCCTGGGGGGCCATGAGCAGTTCTTC CASSGLGGHEQFF
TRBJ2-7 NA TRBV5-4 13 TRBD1 TGTGCCAGCAGCTTGAACAGGGGGCGAGAGGAGTACTTC CASSLNRGREEYF
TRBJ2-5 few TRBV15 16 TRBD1 TGTGCCACCAGCCTAAGGACAGGGGGCGTTACAGAGACCCAGTACTTC CATSLRTGGVTETQYF
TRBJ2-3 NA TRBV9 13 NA TGTGCCAGCAGCGTAGGGGGTACAGATACGCAGTATTTT CASSVGGTDTQYF
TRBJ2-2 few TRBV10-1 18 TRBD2 TGCGCCAGCAGTGAGGGGGTAGCGGGAGCGGTGGGTTACGGGGAGCTGTTTTTT CASSEGVAGAVGYGELFF
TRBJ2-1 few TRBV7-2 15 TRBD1 TGTGCCAGCAGCTTGGGACAGGGGGTCTACAATGAGCAGTTCTTC CASSLGQGVYNEQFF
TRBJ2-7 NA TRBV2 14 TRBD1 TGTGCCAGTAAACCGGGACAGGGTCAAGGCGAGCAGTACTTC CASKPGQGQGEQYF
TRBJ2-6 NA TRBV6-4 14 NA TGTGCCAGCAACACGACAAAGTCGGGCCAACGCCTGACTTTC CASNTTKSGQRLTF
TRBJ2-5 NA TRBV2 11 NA TGTGCCAGCCAGGGGCGGGAGACCCAGTACTTC CASQGRETQYF
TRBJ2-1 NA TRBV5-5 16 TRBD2 TGTGCCAGCAGCTTGGATATCGGGACTAGACTTCGCGAGCAGTTCTTC CASSLDIGTRLREQFF
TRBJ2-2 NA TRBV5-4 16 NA TGTGCCAGCAGAAAGGGGGGACTAACTAACACCGGGGAGCTGTTTTTT CASRKGGLTNTGELFF
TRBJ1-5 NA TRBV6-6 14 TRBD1 TGTGCCAGCAAAATGGGACAGGGGAGTCAGCCCCAGCATTTT CASKMGQGSQPQHF
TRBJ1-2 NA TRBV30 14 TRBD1 TGTGCCTGGAGCACAGGGGGCGCTTTATCTGGCTACACCTTC CAWSTGGALSGYTF
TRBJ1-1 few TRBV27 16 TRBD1 TGTGCCAGCAGTTTAGGACCCGGGACAGGATGGACTGAAGCTTTCTTT CASSLGPGTGWTEAFF
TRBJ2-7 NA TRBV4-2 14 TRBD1 TGTGCCAGCAGCCAATCCGGGACAGGGCACGAGCAGTACTTC CASSQSGTGHEQYF
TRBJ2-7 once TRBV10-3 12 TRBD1 TGTGCCATCAGTGACGACAGGGAGGAGCAGTACTTC CAISDDREEQYF
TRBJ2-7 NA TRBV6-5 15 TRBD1 TGTGCCAGCAGTCCCGGGGGACAGGCTATGAGGGAGCAGTACTTC CASSPGGQAMREQYF
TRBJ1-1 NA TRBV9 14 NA TGTGCCAGCAGCGTAGAGGGACTACCCGCTGAAGCTTTCTTT CASSVEGLPAEAFF
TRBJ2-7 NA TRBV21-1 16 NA TGTGCCAGCAGCGGAATTCGGACAGGGCCGCCTAACGAGCAGTACTTC CASSGIRTGPPNEQYF
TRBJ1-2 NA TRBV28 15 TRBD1 TGTGCCAGCAGTGAAGGGACCGGGACAGCCGGCAGCTACACCTTC CASSEGTGTAGSYTF
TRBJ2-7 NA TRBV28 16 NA TGTGCCAGCAGTCCTCTTCCCGGCCGCCGGGGGTACGAGCAGTACTTC CASSPLPGRRGYEQYF
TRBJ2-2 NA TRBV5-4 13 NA TGTGCCAGCAGCTTGGAAATGAGCGGGGAGCTGTTTTTT CASSLEMSGELFF
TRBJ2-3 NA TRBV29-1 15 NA TGCAGCGTTGAAGATCGTAAAACAGCCACAGATACGCAGTATTTT CSVEDRKTATDTQYF
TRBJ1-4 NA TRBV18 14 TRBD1 TGTGCCAGCTCACGGGGACAGGGGTATGAAAAACTGTTTTTT CASSRGQGYEKLFF
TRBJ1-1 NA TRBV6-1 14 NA TGTGCCAGCAGTGAAAGACCCTCCAACACTGAAGCTTTCTTT CASSERPSNTEAFF
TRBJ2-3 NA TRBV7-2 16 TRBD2 TGTGCCAGCAGCTACACGGGACTAGCGGGAGCAGATACGCAGTATTTT CASSYTGLAGADTQYF
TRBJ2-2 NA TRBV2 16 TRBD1 TGTGCCAGCTATTGGGACAGGATCACGAACACCGGGGAGCTGTTTTTT CASYWDRITNTGELFF
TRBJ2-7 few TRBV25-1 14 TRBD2 TGTGCCAGTTCCCATGGGGCGGGAGTTTACGAGCAGTACTTC CASSHGAGVYEQYF
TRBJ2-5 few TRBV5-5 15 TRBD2 TGTGCCAGCAGTTCGACTAGCGGGGGACAAGAGACCCAGTACTTC CASSSTSGGQETQYF
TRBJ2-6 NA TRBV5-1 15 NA TGCGCCAGCAGCTTGCAGGGCGCTGGGGCCAACGTCCTGACTTTC CASSLQGAGANVLTF
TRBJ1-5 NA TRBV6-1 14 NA TGTGCCAGCAGTATAAATCCAGGGAATCAGCCCCAGCATTTT CASSINPGNQPQHF
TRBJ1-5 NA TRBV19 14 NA TGTGCCAGTAGTATTGCGCAAGGAGCTCAGCCCCAGCATTTT CASSIAQGAQPQHF
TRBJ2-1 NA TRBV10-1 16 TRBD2 TGCGCCAGCAGTGAAGTAGCGGGAGGGCCGATCTCTGAGCAGTTCTTC CASSEVAGGPISEQFF
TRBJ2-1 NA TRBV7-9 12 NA TGTGCCAGCAATTACCAGGGTTTTGAGCAGTTCTTC CASNYQGFEQFF
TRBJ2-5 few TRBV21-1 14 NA TGTGCCAGGCGGGGGAGGCAGGGGAGAGAGACCCAGTACTTC CARRGRQGRETQYF
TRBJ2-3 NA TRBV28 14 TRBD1 TGTGCCAGCAGAAACGGACAGGGGGGGGATACGCAGTATTTT CASRNGQGGDTQYF
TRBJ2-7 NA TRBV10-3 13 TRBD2 TGTGCCACCCGGGGGGATCGGATTTACGAGCAGTACTTC CATRGDRIYEQYF
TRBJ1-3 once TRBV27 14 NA TGTGCCAGCAGTTTACAGGGAGCTGGAAACACCATATATTTT CASSLQGAGNTIYF
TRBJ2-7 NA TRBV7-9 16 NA TGTGCCAGCAGCCCGGTCCCGCTAGCGAGCTCCTACGAGCAGTACTTC CASSPVPLASSYEQYF
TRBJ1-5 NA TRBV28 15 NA TGTGCCAGCATAGCGGGGGCCAATAGCAATCAGCCCCAGCATTTT CASIAGANSNQPQHF
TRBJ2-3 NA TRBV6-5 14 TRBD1 TGTGCCAGCAGATGGGACAGCCGCACAGATACGCAGTATTTT CASRWDSRTDTQYF
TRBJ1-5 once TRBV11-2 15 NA TGTGCCAGCAGTTTAGGGGCCAGGGAGAATCAGCCCCAGCATTTT CASSLGARENQPQHF
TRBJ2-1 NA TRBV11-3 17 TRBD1 TGTGCCAGCAGCTTAGCCCATGGACAGGGTGAGGACAATGAGCAGTTCTTC CASSLAHGQGEDNEQFF
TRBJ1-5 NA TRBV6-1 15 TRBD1 TGTGCCAGCAGGGATCACAGGGGCGTCAATCAGCCCCAGCATTTT CASRDHRGVNQPQHF
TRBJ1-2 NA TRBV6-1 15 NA TGTGCCAGCAGTGACGGGATTCCGGGGGCTGGTGGCTACACCTTC CASSDGIPGAGGYTF
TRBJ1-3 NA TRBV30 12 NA TGTGCCTGGATGAATTTAGGAAACACCATATATTTT CAWMNLGNTIYF